This T cell receptor (beta chain) was sequenced in a study of radiotherapy plus CTLA-4 blockade in lung cancer (dated by TCRdb to the late 2010s). About the full investigation: Objective responses occurred in roughly a sixth of enrolled patients, and 25% to 40% achieved disease control. Study-wide findings and limitations: After treatment with radiotherapy and ipilimumab, TCR clones that originated in tumors expanded in peripheral blood. Increased serum interferon-beta after radiation, together with early dynamic changes in blood T cell clones, were reported to be the strongest predictors of response.

A remark on this clone: This receptor's antigen is unknown. Nothing much larger sits one base from this clone, and base qualities are not available.

The receptor library was made with the immunoSEQ multiplex PCR assay. In TCRdb, the immuneACCESS table is reduced to in-frame sequences with V and J assigned. These tables do not hold every clone; where another copy was compared, an unresolved V gene accounts for under half, and the others remain unexplained. This sample gives around 130,000 clones in total; around 90% of them show up just once. Just under 7% of the sample is held by the ten biggest clonotypes. In this study, focal radiation therapy paired with CTLA-4 blockade (ipilimumab) was tested in patients who had chemo-refractory metastatic non-small-cell lung cancer. Per the germline V gene, MNHEY is the CDR1 and SVGAGI is the CDR2. Cut back by 3 bases and 8 bases, the V and J ends lie 20 bases apart. Counted from cysteine to phenylalanine, this CDR3 has 16 amino acids. Only the CDR3 DNA is retained, 48 bases long and in frame from the first base.

The sample in question was peripheral blood, obtained from a patient treated with radiotherapy plus ipilimumab. This clonotype was obtained from a human donor with non-small cell lung cancer that progressed on radiotherapy plus ipilimumab. The chain uses TRBV6-5 and TRBJ2-1; the D gene is perhaps TRBD2, on 6 matching bases. The bases read TGTGCCAGCAGTTATGCCGGACTATCCATTCCCCATGAGCAGTTCTTC. Its protein is CASSYAGLSIPHEQFF.